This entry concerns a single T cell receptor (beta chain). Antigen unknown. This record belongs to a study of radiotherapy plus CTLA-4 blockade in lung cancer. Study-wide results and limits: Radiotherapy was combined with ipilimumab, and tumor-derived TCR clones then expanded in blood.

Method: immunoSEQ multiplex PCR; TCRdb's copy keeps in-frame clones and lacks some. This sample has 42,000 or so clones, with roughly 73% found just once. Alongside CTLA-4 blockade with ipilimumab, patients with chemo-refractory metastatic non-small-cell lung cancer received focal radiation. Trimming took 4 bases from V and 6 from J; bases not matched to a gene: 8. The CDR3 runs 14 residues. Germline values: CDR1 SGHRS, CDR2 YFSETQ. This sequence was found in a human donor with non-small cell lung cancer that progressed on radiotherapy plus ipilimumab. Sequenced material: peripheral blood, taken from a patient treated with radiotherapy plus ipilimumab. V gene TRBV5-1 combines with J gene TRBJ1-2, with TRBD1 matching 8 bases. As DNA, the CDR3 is TGCGCCAGCAGCCCGTGGACAGGGACGGATGGCTACACCTTC. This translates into CASSPWTGTDGYTF.